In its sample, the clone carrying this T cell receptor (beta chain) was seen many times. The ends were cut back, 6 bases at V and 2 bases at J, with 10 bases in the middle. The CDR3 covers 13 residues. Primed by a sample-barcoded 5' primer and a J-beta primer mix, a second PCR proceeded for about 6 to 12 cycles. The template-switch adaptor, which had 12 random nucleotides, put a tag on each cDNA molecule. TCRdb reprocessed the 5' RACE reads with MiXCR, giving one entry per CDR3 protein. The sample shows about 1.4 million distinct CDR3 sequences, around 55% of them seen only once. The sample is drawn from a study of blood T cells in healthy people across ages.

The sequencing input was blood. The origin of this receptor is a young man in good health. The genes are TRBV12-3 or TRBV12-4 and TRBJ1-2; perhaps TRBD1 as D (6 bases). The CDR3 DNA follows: TGTGCCAGCAGCTACACAGGGAACTATGGCTACACCTTC. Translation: CASSYTGNYGYTF.